Listed below are T cell receptor beta chains from one sample, sequenced in a study of blood T cell repertoires in COVID-19. TCRdb keeps only in-frame clones here, not all; method: immunoSEQ multiplex PCR. The repertoire consists of some 300,000 clones, with roughly 90% occurring once and the leading ten covering under 15%. Source material: peripheral blood. The receptors derive from a woman in her 70s with COVID-19, enrolled during active disease. Both conserved end residues are trimmed from each CDR3. The order of the fields is D gene, J gene, V gene, CDR3 protein. The D gene is left open where the match is weak.

.	TRBJ2-5	TRBV24-1	ATSDLLRETQY
.	TRBJ1-3	TRBV6-2/TRBV6-3	ASSPTGGSRTIY
.	TRBJ1-1	TRBV12-3/TRBV12-4	ASSRGSFAEAF
.	TRBJ1-1	TRBV6-2/TRBV6-3	ASSPRENTEAF
TRBD1	TRBJ2-5	TRBV7-9	ASSHGQGQETQY
.	TRBJ2-7	TRBV19	ASSMGFGGYEQY
TRBD1	TRBJ1-1	TRBV5-1	ASSATTGVETEAF
TRBD2	TRBJ2-5	TRBV5-4	ASGSTSGGSQETQY
.	TRBJ2-3	TRBV4-3	ASSQVFADTQY
TRBD1	TRBJ1-6	TRBV27	ASSNRGENSPLH
.	TRBJ2-2	TRBV7-2	ASSFYRDGELF
.	TRBJ1-6	TRBV7-2	ASSLRQNSPLH
.	TRBJ2-1	TRBV24-1	ATSDLYRGNEQF
TRBD2	TRBJ2-2	TRBV7-2	ASSLGLAQTGELF
TRBD1	TRBJ2-7	TRBV24-1	ATSGTGVFGSYEQY
TRBD2	TRBJ2-1	TRBV10-1	ASSVPGGANEQF
TRBD1	TRBJ1-2	TRBV7-2	ASSRRGTEYGYT
.	TRBJ1-4	TRBV4-1	ASSRTEATNEKLF
TRBD2	TRBJ2-1	TRBV6-4	ASSPAGTSPMSSYNEQF
.	TRBJ1-3	TRBV27	ASSLSPGSGNTIY
TRBD2	TRBJ2-1	TRBV6-4	ASSSGEGRLKF
.	TRBJ2-7	TRBV30	AGGTAASYEQY
.	TRBJ2-1	TRBV14	ASSQDRGEQF
.	TRBJ1-6	TRBV28	ASSLHRADYNSPLH
TRBD1	TRBJ1-2	TRBV14	ASSFTGGGYT
TRBD1	TRBJ1-2	TRBV5-6	ASSLAMGQGALPYGYT
TRBD1	TRBJ1-4	TRBV9	ASSVGQGNEKLF
TRBD1	TRBJ1-1	TRBV24-1	ATSDPRTGAEAF
.	TRBJ2-7	TRBV7-2	ASRSNYEQY
TRBD2	TRBJ2-1	TRBV11-3	ASSSRTLAGGNNEQF
.	TRBJ1-1	TRBV5-1	ASSLHGGTEAF
.	TRBJ2-5	TRBV2	ASFRWAQETQY
.	TRBJ1-5	TRBV4-1	ASSRGGQPQH
TRBD2	TRBJ2-5	TRBV28	ASSPTRTSGGLRGSQETQY
TRBD1	TRBJ1-5	TRBV18	ASSPRQGTNQPQH
.	TRBJ1-4	TRBV30	AWGAGLGNEKLF
.	TRBJ1-1	TRBV6-2/TRBV6-3	ASSRPSGRANTEAF
.	TRBJ2-1	TRBV18	ASSPPRGTYNEQF
.	TRBJ1-3	TRBV5-1	ASSSGGPGTGNTIY
.	TRBJ1-2	TRBV28	ASSLPRDPGGYT
.	TRBJ2-2	TRBV7-9	ASSLDSNTGELF
TRBD2	TRBJ2-7	TRBV5-1	ASSLAGGGSYEQY
.	TRBJ2-1	TRBV19	ASSIDNSSGEQF
.	TRBJ1-6	TRBV7-2	ASSLGRDMTNSPLH
.	TRBJ1-2	TRBV6-6	ASTFTGENGYT
.	TRBJ1-4	TRBV6-5	ASSYGGTHNEKLF
TRBD1	TRBJ1-2	TRBV28	ANGQANYGYT
TRBD1	TRBJ2-3	TRBV18	ASSPPTGGGQY